This is a list of T cell receptor beta chains from one sample in a study of T cell repertoires in ileal Crohn's disease. Libraries were prepared by immunoSEQ multiplex PCR; TCRdb keeps only in-frame clonotypes and omits some of them. The sample consists of tens of thousands of clones, about 81% of them appearing once. The sequencing sample was made of ileal tissue. These receptors were collected from an adult with Crohn's disease. The CDR3 runs from the conserved cysteine through the conserved F or W. D genes are given only for firm matches. Size values are once, few and many counts, or a class for expanded clones, and some rows have none.

length: 13; V: TRBV2; D: NA; size: NA; J: TRBJ1-5; CDR3: CASSGQTRQPQHF; DNA: TGTGCCAGCAGTGGACAGACGCGACAGCCCCAGCATTTT
length: 13; V: TRBV18; D: NA; size: NA; J: TRBJ1-2; CDR3: CASSPNIYEGYTF; DNA: TGTGCCAGCTCACCAAATATCTATGAAGGCTACACCTTC
length: 15; V: TRBV6-6; D: TRBD1; size: medium-sized; J: TRBJ1-3; CDR3: CASSTPGQYGNTIYF; DNA: TGTGCCAGCAGTACCCCGGGACAGTATGGAAACACCATATATTTT
length: 13; V: TRBV29-1; D: NA; size: NA; J: TRBJ2-3; CDR3: CSAPSDSTDTQYF; DNA: TGCAGCGCCCCTAGCGATAGCACAGATACGCAGTATTTT
length: 14; V: TRBV21-1; D: NA; size: NA; J: TRBJ1-2; CDR3: CASSIKGRGDGYTF; DNA: TGTGCCAGCAGCATAAAGGGCAGGGGAGATGGCTACACCTTC
length: 15; V: TRBV9; D: TRBD2; size: NA; J: TRBJ2-5; CDR3: CASSGLAGGWETQYF; DNA: TGTGCCAGCAGCGGGCTAGCGGGGGGTTGGGAGACCCAGTACTTC
length: 15; V: TRBV27; D: NA; size: NA; J: TRBJ2-5; CDR3: CASSLAVGQQETQYF; DNA: TGTGCCAGCAGTTTAGCAGTTGGACAGCAAGAGACCCAGTACTTC
length: 13; V: TRBV30; D: NA; size: NA; J: TRBJ1-2; CDR3: CAWTTGVNYGYTF; DNA: TGTGCCTGGACTACAGGAGTTAACTATGGCTACACCTTC
length: 16; V: TRBV6-5; D: NA; size: NA; J: TRBJ1-3; CDR3: CASSYSLALSGNTIYF; DNA: TGTGCCAGCAGTTACTCTTTGGCCCTCTCTGGAAACACCATATATTTT
length: 14; V: TRBV25-1; D: NA; size: NA; J: TRBJ2-5; CDR3: CASSEYGRGGAQYF; DNA: TGTGCCAGCAGTGAATATGGGAGGGGGGGAGCCCAGTACTTC
length: 15; V: TRBV7-2; D: NA; size: NA; J: TRBJ1-2; CDR3: CASSRGSGSSMPYTF; DNA: TGTGCCAGCAGCCGTGGTAGTGGTTCCTCTATGCCCTACACCTTC
length: 13; V: TRBV7-2; D: NA; size: NA; J: TRBJ2-7; CDR3: CASSQDIPYEQYF; DNA: TGTGCCAGCAGCCAGGACATCCCCTACGAGCAGTACTTC
length: 15; V: TRBV9; D: NA; size: NA; J: TRBJ2-2; CDR3: CASRKGGGRTGELFF; DNA: TGTGCCAGCCGAAAAGGGGGGGGCCGCACCGGGGAGCTGTTTTTT
length: 14; V: TRBV11-3; D: TRBD1; size: NA; J: TRBJ2-1; CDR3: CASSARDRHNEQFF; DNA: TGTGCCAGCAGCGCCCGGGACAGGCACAATGAGCAGTTCTTC
length: 15; V: TRBV6-5; D: NA; size: NA; J: TRBJ1-2; CDR3: CASILSATSKFGYTF; DNA: TGTGCCAGCATCTTATCCGCGACATCGAAGTTTGGCTACACCTTC
length: 13; V: TRBV7-9; D: NA; size: NA; J: TRBJ2-5; CDR3: CASSYGVQETQYF; DNA: TGTGCCAGCAGCTACGGGGTCCAAGAGACCCAGTACTTC
length: 14; V: TRBV5-1; D: NA; size: few; J: TRBJ2-5; CDR3: CASSPDRTEETQYF; DNA: TGCGCCAGCAGCCCGGATCGGACAGAAGAGACCCAGTACTTC
length: 15; V: TRBV18; D: NA; size: NA; J: TRBJ1-3; CDR3: CASSLQGFSGNTIYF; DNA: TGTGCCAGCTCTCTCCAGGGCTTCTCTGGAAACACCATATATTTT
length: 11; V: TRBV2; D: NA; size: NA; J: TRBJ2-2; CDR3: CASMRTGELFF; DNA: TGTGCCAGCATGAGAACCGGGGAGCTGTTTTTT
length: 16; V: TRBV7-2; D: TRBD1; size: NA; J: TRBJ2-3; CDR3: CASSFRGQQGTDTQYF; DNA: TGTGCCAGCAGCTTTAGGGGACAGCAGGGCACAGATACGCAGTATTTT
length: 12; V: TRBV18; D: NA; size: NA; J: TRBJ1-5; CDR3: CASSPTGLPQHF; DNA: TGTGCCAGCTCACCGACGGGATTGCCCCAGCATTTT
length: 19; V: TRBV12-5; D: TRBD1; size: few; J: TRBJ1-1; CDR3: CASGLGTYRGRSPNTEAFF; DNA: TGTGCTAGTGGTTTGGGGACTTACAGGGGGAGATCTCCTAACACTGAAGCTTTCTTT
length: 15; V: TRBV7-2; D: NA; size: NA; J: TRBJ1-5; CDR3: CASSLIGGATQPQHF; DNA: TGTGCCAGCAGCTTAATTGGTGGGGCGACTCAGCCCCAGCATTTT
length: 13; V: TRBV30; D: TRBD1; size: NA; J: TRBJ1-5; CDR3: CAWSLQGDQPQHF; DNA: TGTGCCTGGAGCCTACAGGGGGATCAGCCCCAGCATTTT
length: 14; V: TRBV9; D: NA; size: NA; J: TRBJ2-5; CDR3: CASSVGNLQETQYF; DNA: TGTGCCAGCAGCGTAGGAAACCTACAAGAGACCCAGTACTTC
length: 14; V: TRBV23-1; D: TRBD1; size: once; J: TRBJ1-5; CDR3: CASSQLTGAQPQHF; DNA: TGCGCCAGCAGTCAACTTACAGGGGCTCAGCCCCAGCATTTT
length: 15; V: TRBV9; D: TRBD1; size: NA; J: TRBJ2-7; CDR3: CASSARQGSTYEQYF; DNA: TGTGCCAGCAGCGCCCGACAGGGATCTACCTACGAGCAGTACTTC
length: 14; V: TRBV9; D: NA; size: NA; J: TRBJ1-1; CDR3: CASSVGGFNTEAFF; DNA: TGTGCCAGCAGCGTAGGAGGGTTTAACACTGAAGCTTTCTTT
length: 14; V: TRBV5-6; D: TRBD1; size: NA; J: TRBJ2-3; CDR3: CASSSQGTTDTQYF; DNA: TGTGCCAGCAGCTCACAGGGGACCACAGATACGCAGTATTTT
length: 15; V: TRBV7-3; D: NA; size: NA; J: TRBJ2-2; CDR3: CASSPLLEVTGELFF; DNA: TGTGCCAGCAGCCCACTCTTAGAGGTCACCGGGGAGCTGTTTTTT
length: 14; V: TRBV7-2; D: NA; size: NA; J: TRBJ1-1; CDR3: CASSPDSLNTEAFF; DNA: TGTGCCAGCAGCCCGGACAGTTTGAACACTGAAGCTTTCTTT
length: 12; V: TRBV10-3; D: NA; size: NA; J: TRBJ1-1; CDR3: CATREVNTEAFF; DNA: TGTGCCACCCGGGAGGTCAACACTGAAGCTTTCTTT
length: 14; V: TRBV18; D: TRBD1; size: NA; J: TRBJ2-1; CDR3: CASSPGTDYNEQFF; DNA: TGTGCCAGCTCACCAGGGACAGATTACAATGAGCAGTTCTTC